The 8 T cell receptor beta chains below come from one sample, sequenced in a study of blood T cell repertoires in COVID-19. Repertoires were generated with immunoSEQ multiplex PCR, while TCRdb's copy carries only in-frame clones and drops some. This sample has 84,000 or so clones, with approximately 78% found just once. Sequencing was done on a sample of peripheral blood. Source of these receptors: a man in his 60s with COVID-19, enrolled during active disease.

The CDR3 here is CASSGHPLSTRGEQYF. In DNA, the CDR3 is TGTGCCAGCAGCGGCCACCCACTTTCCACTAGAGGTGAGCAGTACTTC. This chain uses TRBV3-1 (or the pseudogene TRBV3-2) with TRBJ2-7; D possibly corresponds to TRBD2 (5 bases). The CDR3 is made up of 16 amino acids. Looked up from germline, CDR1 is LGHDT and CDR2 is YNNKEL (reference sequence). Trimming removed 5 bases from V and 7 bases from J, with 24 bases in between.

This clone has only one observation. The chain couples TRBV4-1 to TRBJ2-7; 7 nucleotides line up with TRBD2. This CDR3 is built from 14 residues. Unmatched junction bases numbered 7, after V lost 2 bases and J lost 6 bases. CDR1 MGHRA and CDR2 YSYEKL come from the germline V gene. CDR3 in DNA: TGCGCCAGCAGCCAATGGCAGGGAGGGGTCGAGCAGTACTTC. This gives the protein CASSQWQGGVEQYF.

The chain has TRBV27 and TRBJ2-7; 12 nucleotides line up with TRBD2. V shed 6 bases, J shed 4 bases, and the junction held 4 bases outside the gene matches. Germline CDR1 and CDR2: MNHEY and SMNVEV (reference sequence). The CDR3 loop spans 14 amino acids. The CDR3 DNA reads TGTGCCAGCAGATTCGGGACTAGCGGGTACGAGCAGTACTTC. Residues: CASRFGTSGYEQYF.

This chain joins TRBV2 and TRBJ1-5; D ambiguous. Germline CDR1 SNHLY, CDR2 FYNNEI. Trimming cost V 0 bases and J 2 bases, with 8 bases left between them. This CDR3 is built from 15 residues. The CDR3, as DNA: TGTGCCAGCAGTGAAGCGGCAGGCCGCAATCAGCCCCAGCATTTT. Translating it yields CASSEAAGRNQPQHF.

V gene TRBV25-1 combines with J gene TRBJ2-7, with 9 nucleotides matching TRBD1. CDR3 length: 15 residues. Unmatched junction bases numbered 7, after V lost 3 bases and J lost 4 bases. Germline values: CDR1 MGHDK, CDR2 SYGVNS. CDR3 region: CASSDPGTGRYEQYF. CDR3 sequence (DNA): TGTGCCAGCAGTGACCCCGGGACAGGGAGGTACGAGCAGTACTTC.

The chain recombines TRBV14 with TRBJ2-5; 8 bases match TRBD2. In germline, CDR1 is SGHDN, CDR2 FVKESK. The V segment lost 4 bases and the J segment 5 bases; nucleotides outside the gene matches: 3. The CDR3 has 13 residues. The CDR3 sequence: CASSPGGPETQYF. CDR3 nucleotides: TGTGCCAGCAGCCCGGGAGGGCCGGAGACCCAGTACTTC. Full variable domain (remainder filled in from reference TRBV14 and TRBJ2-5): EAGVTQFPSHSVIEKGQTVTLRCDPISGHDNLYWYRRVMGKEIKFLLHFVKESKQDESGMPNNRFLAERTGGTYSTLKVQPAELEDSGVYFCASSPGGPETQYFGPGTRLLVL.

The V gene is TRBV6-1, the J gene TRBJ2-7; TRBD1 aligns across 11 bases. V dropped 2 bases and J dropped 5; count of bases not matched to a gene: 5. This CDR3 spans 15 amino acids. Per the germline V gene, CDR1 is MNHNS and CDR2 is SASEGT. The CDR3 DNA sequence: TGTGCCAGCAGTGAAAGGGACAGGGGGGTCGACGAGCAGTACTTC. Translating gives CASSERDRGVDEQYF.

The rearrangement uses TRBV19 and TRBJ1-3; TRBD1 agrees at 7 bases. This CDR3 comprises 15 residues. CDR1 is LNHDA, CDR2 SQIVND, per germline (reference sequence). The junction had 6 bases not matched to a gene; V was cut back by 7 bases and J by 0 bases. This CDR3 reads CASTLDRSSGNTIYF. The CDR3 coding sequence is TGTGCCAGTACCTTGGACAGGAGCTCTGGAAACACCATATATTTT.